Listed below are T cell receptor beta chains from one sample, sequenced in a study of blood T cell repertoires in COVID-19. Sequenced by immunoSEQ multiplex PCR; TCRdb stores in-frame clones only, minus some. Of some 200,000 clones in the sample, roughly 80% were seen once. The sequencing input was peripheral blood. The receptors shown here come from a middle-aged woman with acute or convalescent COVID-19. Each CDR3 is given with its conserved first and last residue. D genes are given only for firm matches. Size tells how often a clone was seen (once, few, many) or the class of an expanded clone, and some rows leave it out.

clone_size: once; d_call: TRBD1; v_call: TRBV6-5; j_call: TRBJ2-1; cdr3_aa: CASSKDRAKGNEQFF; cdr3_nt: TGTGCCAGCAGCAAGGACAGGGCGAAGGGCAATGAGCAGTTCTTC
clone_size: NA; d_call: NA; v_call: TRBV6-5; j_call: TRBJ2-7; cdr3_aa: CASSYDQGAYEQYF; cdr3_nt: TGTGCCAGCAGTTACGACCAGGGCGCCTACGAGCAGTACTTC
clone_size: once; d_call: NA; v_call: TRBV18; j_call: TRBJ1-1; cdr3_aa: CASSPTRDTEAFF; cdr3_nt: TGTGCCAGCTCACCTACGAGGGACACTGAAGCTTTCTTT
clone_size: few; d_call: NA; v_call: TRBV30; j_call: TRBJ2-7; cdr3_aa: CAWRDPGRDFAGQYF; cdr3_nt: TGTGCCTGGAGAGACCCCGGCAGGGATTTTGCCGGGCAGTACTTC
clone_size: NA; d_call: TRBD1; v_call: TRBV4-1; j_call: TRBJ2-7; cdr3_aa: CASSHQRGQGYEQYF; cdr3_nt: TGCGCCAGCAGCCACCAGCGGGGACAGGGCTACGAGCAGTACTTC
clone_size: NA; d_call: TRBD2; v_call: TRBV18; j_call: TRBJ2-5; cdr3_aa: CASSPAAGDQETQYF; cdr3_nt: TGTGCCAGCTCACCAGCAGCGGGGGATCAAGAGACCCAGTACTTC
clone_size: NA; d_call: NA; v_call: TRBV18; j_call: TRBJ2-1; cdr3_aa: CASSTLGENEQFF; cdr3_nt: TGTGCCAGCTCAACCTTAGGGGAAAATGAGCAGTTCTTC
clone_size: NA; d_call: NA; v_call: TRBV19; j_call: TRBJ1-2; cdr3_aa: CASSTRQNGYTF; cdr3_nt: TGTGCCAGTAGTACCCGACAGAATGGCTACACCTTC
clone_size: once; d_call: TRBD2; v_call: TRBV3-1/TRBV3-2; j_call: TRBJ2-7; cdr3_aa: CASSQSAGVTYEQYF; cdr3_nt: TGTGCCAGCAGCCAATCTGCGGGGGTAACCTACGAGCAGTACTTC
clone_size: NA; d_call: NA; v_call: TRBV7-9; j_call: TRBJ1-5; cdr3_aa: CASSLQNQPQHF; cdr3_nt: TGTGCCAGCAGCTTACAGAATCAGCCCCAGCATTTT
clone_size: once; d_call: NA; v_call: TRBV28; j_call: TRBJ1-3; cdr3_aa: CASRLTRENTIYF; cdr3_nt: TGTGCCAGCAGACTCACCAGGGAAAACACCATATATTTT
clone_size: NA; d_call: TRBD2; v_call: TRBV7-9; j_call: TRBJ2-1; cdr3_aa: CASSPRTSPGNEQFF; cdr3_nt: TGTGCCAGCAGCCCTCGGACTAGTCCGGGCAATGAGCAGTTCTTC
clone_size: NA; d_call: NA; v_call: TRBV28; j_call: TRBJ1-1; cdr3_aa: CASSPWAGQSNTEAFF; cdr3_nt: TGTGCCAGCAGTCCCTGGGCAGGACAATCGAACACTGAAGCTTTCTTT
clone_size: NA; d_call: TRBD1; v_call: TRBV28; j_call: TRBJ2-3; cdr3_aa: CASSLWTGVTDTQYF; cdr3_nt: TGTGCCAGCAGTTTATGGACAGGGGTGACAGATACGCAGTATTTT
clone_size: medium-sized; d_call: TRBD1; v_call: TRBV30; j_call: TRBJ1-4; cdr3_aa: CAWRRQGGEKLFF; cdr3_nt: TGTGCCTGGAGAAGACAGGGAGGTGAAAAACTGTTTTTT
clone_size: NA; d_call: NA; v_call: TRBV30; j_call: TRBJ1-5; cdr3_aa: CASEGDSNQPQHF; cdr3_nt: TGTGCCTCCGAAGGGGACTCTAATCAGCCCCAGCATTTT
clone_size: NA; d_call: TRBD2; v_call: TRBV7-2; j_call: TRBJ2-3; cdr3_aa: CASSTAGTSAATDTQYF; cdr3_nt: TGTGCCAGCAGCACGGCAGGGACTAGCGCAGCCACAGATACGCAGTATTTT
clone_size: NA; d_call: NA; v_call: TRBV6-5; j_call: TRBJ1-1; cdr3_aa: CASRNKNTEAFF; cdr3_nt: TGTGCCAGCAGAAACAAGAACACTGAAGCTTTCTTT
clone_size: NA; d_call: NA; v_call: TRBV11-3; j_call: TRBJ1-1; cdr3_aa: CASSSSMDSPGTEAFF; cdr3_nt: TGTGCCAGCAGCTCGTCTATGGACAGTCCTGGGACTGAAGCTTTCTTT
clone_size: NA; d_call: TRBD2; v_call: TRBV24-1; j_call: TRBJ2-3; cdr3_aa: CATRGLDSLDTQYF; cdr3_nt: TGTGCCACCAGGGGACTAGACAGTCTAGATACGCAGTATTTT
clone_size: NA; d_call: TRBD2; v_call: TRBV7-9; j_call: TRBJ2-7; cdr3_aa: CASSLTSGGPGEQYF; cdr3_nt: TGTGCCAGCAGCTTAACTAGCGGGGGGCCCGGGGAGCAGTACTTC
clone_size: once; d_call: NA; v_call: TRBV6-5; j_call: TRBJ1-2; cdr3_aa: CASTGGYGYTF; cdr3_nt: TGTGCCAGCACCGGGGGGTATGGCTACACCTTC
clone_size: NA; d_call: TRBD1; v_call: TRBV7-2; j_call: TRBJ2-2; cdr3_aa: CASSLNPGQGSGELFF; cdr3_nt: TGTGCCAGCAGCCTTAACCCGGGACAGGGTTCCGGGGAGCTGTTTTTT
clone_size: NA; d_call: TRBD1; v_call: TRBV27; j_call: TRBJ1-2; cdr3_aa: CASSRDRVYGYTF; cdr3_nt: TGTGCCAGCAGCCGGGACAGGGTCTATGGCTACACCTTC
clone_size: NA; d_call: NA; v_call: TRBV19; j_call: TRBJ1-2; cdr3_aa: CASSDGSVYGYTF; cdr3_nt: TGTGCCAGTAGCGATGGTAGTGTCTATGGCTACACCTTC